A selection of T cell receptor beta chains follows, all from one sample in a study of blood T cell repertoires in COVID-19. The assay was immunoSEQ multiplex PCR, and TCRdb's table has in-frame clones only and misses some. The sample has 70,000 to 95,000 clones, around 85% seen once. The sequencing input was peripheral blood. The source of these receptors is a woman aged 70-85 years with active or convalescent COVID-19. The CDR3 runs from the conserved cysteine through the conserved F or W. Fields, in order: V gene, clone size, J gene, D gene, CDR3 DNA, CDR3 protein. A D gene is named only where the DNA matches it firmly. Size is omitted from some rows. Given values are once, few, many or a class for expanded clones.

>TRBV20-1|.|TRBJ2-7|TRBD1
TGCAGTGCCCGTCCTCCGGGACAGGACCAATTC
CSARPPGQDQF
>TRBV19|.|TRBJ1-1|.
TGTGCCGGGCACAAGAACACTGAAGCTTTCTTT
CAGHKNTEAFF
>TRBV19|.|TRBJ2-7|TRBD1
TGTGCCAGTAGGGCTCCGGGACAGAAGAGCGAGCAGTACTTC
CASRAPGQKSEQYF
>TRBV2|few|TRBJ1-4|TRBD1
TGTGCCACGGGGAGGACAGGGGCGGGCGAAAAACTGTTTTTT
CATGRTGAGEKLFF
>TRBV19|.|TRBJ1-2|.
TGTGCCAGTAGCCAGAGAAGGGACAACCCCAATGGCTACACCTTC
CASSQRRDNPNGYTF
>TRBV7-8|.|TRBJ2-7|TRBD2
TGTGCCAGCAGCTTAACTAGCGGGGGGCGTAGCTCCTACGAGCAGTACTTC
CASSLTSGGRSSYEQYF
>TRBV11-2|.|TRBJ2-3|TRBD2
TGTGCCAGCAGCTTAGGAGGACTAGCATCGGATACGCAGTATTTT
CASSLGGLASDTQYF
>TRBV24-1|.|TRBJ2-7|.
TGTGCCACCAGTGACGGGACCTACGAGCAGTACTTC
CATSDGTYEQYF
>TRBV11-2|.|TRBJ1-1|TRBD1
TGTGCCAGCAACCCGGGGGGACAGGGGGCACGAAACACTGAAGCTTTCTTT
CASNPGGQGARNTEAFF
>TRBV5-1|.|TRBJ2-3|.
TGCGCCAGCAGCCCGGGTGGGGCTATAGATACGCAGTATTTT
CASSPGGAIDTQYF
>TRBV24-1|.|TRBJ2-5|TRBD2
TGTGCCACCAGTCCCGGGGGAGGGGAGCGGGAGACCCAGTACTTC
CATSPGGGERETQYF
>TRBV6-1|.|TRBJ1-2|.
TGTGCCAGCAGTGGAGGGCGGGTCAGTTCTAACTATGGCTACACCTTC
CASSGGRVSSNYGYTF
>TRBV27|.|TRBJ1-1|TRBD1
TGTGCCAGCGCCCGAGGGGGACCCCCTGGGACAGAGGGCTCTGAAGCTTTCTTT
CASARGGPPGTEGSEAFF
>TRBV7-2|few|TRBJ1-1|.
TGTGCCAGCAGCTCCGGAGGGGGGGGCTATACTGAAGCTTTCTTT
CASSSGGGGYTEAFF
>TRBV18|.|TRBJ1-5|.
TGTGCCAGCTCAACAGGACAAGAACAGCCCCAGCATTTT
CASSTGQEQPQHF
>TRBV6-5|once|TRBJ2-4|.
TGTGCCAGCAGTTACACAGGGTTGGGCAAAAACATTCAGTACTTC
CASSYTGLGKNIQYF
>TRBV5-4|.|TRBJ1-4|TRBD1
TGTGCCAGCAGCATGGGACAGACTAATGAAAAACTGTTTTTT
CASSMGQTNEKLFF
>TRBV28|.|TRBJ2-7|.
TGTGCCAGCGCCATCCCGACAGAGCAGTACTTC
CASAIPTEQYF
>TRBV28|.|TRBJ1-2|TRBD1
TGTGCCAGCAGTTTAAGCTCGGTGGGACAGGGGGTTGATGGCTACACCTTC
CASSLSSVGQGVDGYTF
>TRBV5-1|.|TRBJ2-7|TRBD2
TGCGCCAGCAGCTGGACTAGCGGTACCTACGAGCAGTACTTC
CASSWTSGTYEQYF